The sequence of this T cell receptor beta chain was determined in a study of monozygotic twins with cystic fibrosis. Study-level background: Library input was around 3.2 micrograms of fragmented DNA, with about 15 PCR cycles.

Sequenced by immunoSEQ multiplex PCR; TCRdb stores in-frame clones only, minus some. The data contain fewer than 25,000 clones, just under 90% of them singletons. About this clone: Its antigen remains unidentified.

General study findings and limits: Co-twins had the most similar V usage for 13 of 16 pairs, J for 8. Clonality was generally low (median approximately 0.0095), higher in the most severe patients.

The germline gives CDR1 MGHRA, CDR2 YSYEKL. The CDR3 is 15 residues long. Between the trimmed V and J ends, which lost 5 bases and 7 bases, there was a span of 21 bases. The chain uses TRBV4-1 and TRBJ2-7; D possibly corresponds to TRBD2 (6 bases). This clonotype was sampled from a woman in her twenties or thirties with cystic fibrosis. The sample was blood. The CDR3 DNA reads as TGCGCCAGCAGCGTACGAGATGTGGGGGGAATGGAGCAGTACTTC. Protein: CASSVRDVGGMEQYF.